Sequencing of this TCR beta chain was carried out in a study of blood T cell repertoires in COVID-19. Study background: Both acute and convalescent COVID-19 samples were obtained from the United States, Italy and Spain.

TCRdb's copy holds only in-frame clones and misses some; the assay was immunoSEQ multiplex PCR. The data hold around 200,000 clones, with around 85% observed a single time. The CDR3 length is 14 residues. Germline values: CDR1 KGHDR, CDR2 SFDVKD. V gave up 3 bases and J gave up 7 bases; unmatched junction bases: 6. The TCR originated in a man in his forties or fifties who had recovered from COVID-19. This chain uses TRBV24-1 with TRBJ2-3, with 7 bases fitting TRBD1. Sequencing used PBMCs or T cells enriched from blood (not recorded which). The CDR3 loop reads CATSDHRDSYTQYF. The CDR3 DNA is TGTGCCACCAGTGATCACCGGGACAGCTATACGCAGTATTTT.